These T cell receptor beta chains were read from a single sample in a study of beta chain features in type 1 diabetes. Clones were read by immunoSEQ multiplex PCR, and TCRdb kept only the in-frame ones, dropping some. There are more than 250,000 clones in the sample; around 24% occur only once, and about 0.011% lies in the top ten. The sample consisted of naive CD4+ T cells from blood. The receptors were sampled from a woman aged 25 to 45 with type 1 diabetes. Each CDR3 is given with its conserved first and last residue. D genes are given only for firm matches. Part of the rows lack a size; the others show once, few, many or a class for expanded clones.

TRBD2,TRBJ2-2,TRBV5-4,NA,18,CASSLGGVSGIRTGELFF,TGTGCCAGCAGCTTGGGGGGGGTTAGCGGGATAAGGACCGGGGAGCTGTTTTTT
NA,TRBJ2-1,TRBV30,few,11,CARGSYNEQFF,TGTGCCCGAGGCTCCTACAATGAGCAGTTCTTC
TRBD2,TRBJ2-3,TRBV28,NA,15,CASIHSGSSADTQYF,TGTGCCAGCATACATAGCGGGAGTTCCGCAGATACGCAGTATTTT
NA,TRBJ2-7,TRBV28,NA,14,CASSSEPPGYEQYF,TGTGCCAGCAGTTCAGAGCCCCCGGGGTACGAGCAGTACTTC
NA,TRBJ2-7,TRBV30,NA,13,CAWSVEGDRSQYF,TGTGCCTGGAGTGTAGAAGGCGACAGATCGCAGTACTTC
NA,TRBJ1-2,TRBV29-1,NA,14,CSVKGSARSYGYTF,TGCAGCGTCAAGGGGTCAGCTCGAAGCTATGGCTACACCTTC
NA,TRBJ1-1,TRBV19,NA,10,CASKNTEAFF,TGTGCCTCCAAGAACACTGAAGCTTTCTTT
NA,TRBJ1-1,TRBV7-3,NA,14,CASSLQGGDTEAFF,TGTGCCAGCAGCTTGCAGGGCGGGGACACTGAAGCTTTCTTT
TRBD1,TRBJ1-1,TRBV29-1,NA,14,CSVDLQGANTEAFF,TGCAGCGTTGACCTCCAGGGGGCGAACACTGAAGCTTTCTTT
NA,TRBJ1-5,TRBV29-1,few,13,CSVEIGRGQPQHF,TGCAGCGTTGAAATAGGGAGAGGGCAGCCCCAGCATTTT
TRBD2,TRBJ2-4,TRBV11-2,NA,14,CASSHWEGQNIQYF,TGTGCCAGCAGCCATTGGGAGGGCCAAAACATTCAGTACTTC
NA,TRBJ2-7,TRBV28,few,13,CASRVTGSYEQYF,TGTGCCAGCAGAGTTACAGGGTCCTACGAGCAGTACTTC
TRBD2,TRBJ2-3,TRBV6-1,few,15,CASTLEREITDTQYF,TGTGCCAGCACCCTAGAGCGGGAGATCACAGATACGCAGTATTTT
NA,TRBJ2-3,TRBV5-1,once,14,CASSLGTSTDTQYF,TGCGCCAGCAGCTTGGGGACTAGCACAGATACGCAGTATTTT
TRBD2,TRBJ2-7,TRBV9,few,15,CASSVGTSGTYEQYF,TGTGCCAGCAGCGTAGGAACTAGCGGAACCTACGAGCAGTACTTC
NA,TRBJ2-5,TRBV18,NA,13,CASSPRHQETQYF,TGTGCCAGCTCACCCCGACATCAAGAGACCCAGTACTTC
NA,TRBJ2-3,TRBV15,NA,16,CATSRDPSRGTDTQYF,TGTGCCACCAGCAGAGATCCTTCCAGGGGCACAGATACGCAGTATTTT
NA,TRBJ1-1,TRBV5-6,NA,13,CASSLAGNTEAFF,TGTGCCAGCAGCTTGGCGGGGAACACTGAAGCTTTCTTT
NA,TRBJ2-7,TRBV5-1,NA,15,CASSLAGIGVNEQYF,TGCGCCAGCAGCTTGGCCGGTATCGGGGTCAACGAGCAGTACTTC
TRBD1,TRBJ1-2,TRBV7-9,few,14,CASTSRGTGDGYTF,TGTGCCAGCACCTCACGCGGGACAGGGGATGGCTACACCTTC
NA,TRBJ1-3,TRBV4-1,NA,16,CASSRRAENSGNTIYF,TGCGCCAGCAGCCGGCGGGCCGAAAACTCTGGAAACACCATATATTTT
NA,TRBJ2-7,TRBV21-1,NA,17,CASSEKAKGGHTYEQYF,TGTGCCAGCAGCGAGAAAGCCAAGGGCGGACATACCTACGAGCAGTACTTC
TRBD1,TRBJ1-1,TRBV4-1,NA,17,CASSQDLRTGPFTEAFF,TGCGCCAGCAGCCAAGATCTCAGGACAGGGCCTTTTACTGAAGCTTTCTTT
NA,TRBJ2-5,TRBV14,NA,11,CASSLRETQYF,TGTGCCAGCAGCCTCCGGGAGACCCAGTACTTC
NA,TRBJ2-1,TRBV11-2,NA,16,CASSSAQGGTYNEQFF,TGTGCCAGCAGCTCAGCACAGGGAGGGACCTACAATGAGCAGTTCTTC
NA,TRBJ2-3,TRBV11-2,few,13,CASSFSQSDTQYF,TGTGCCAGCAGCTTCTCACAATCAGATACGCAGTATTTT
NA,TRBJ2-7,TRBV28,NA,15,CASSLKSLSSYEQYF,TGTGCCAGCAGTTTAAAAAGCTTAAGCTCCTACGAGCAGTACTTC
NA,TRBJ1-1,TRBV19,few,11,CASPSNTEAFF,TGTGCCAGTCCATCGAACACTGAAGCTTTCTTT
NA,TRBJ2-7,TRBV9,few,16,CASSVEQGLSPYEQYF,TGTGCCAGCAGCGTAGAACAGGGTCTTAGTCCCTACGAGCAGTACTTC
NA,TRBJ1-1,TRBV30,few,12,CAGGTLNTEAFF,TGTGCCGGTGGGACATTGAACACTGAAGCTTTCTTT
NA,TRBJ2-1,TRBV29-1,NA,15,CSVSAEIGFYNEQFF,TGCAGCGTTTCAGCGGAGATAGGGTTCTACAATGAGCAGTTCTTC
NA,TRBJ2-5,TRBV19,few,15,CASKQQGSNQETQYF,TGTGCCAGTAAACAACAGGGTTCAAACCAAGAGACCCAGTACTTC
NA,TRBJ1-2,TRBV5-8,few,13,CASTRDRTYGYTF,TGTGCCAGCACCCGAGACAGGACCTATGGCTACACCTTC
TRBD2,TRBJ2-1,TRBV14,few,14,CASSRTSGYNEQFF,TGTGCCAGCAGCCGGACTAGCGGCTACAATGAGCAGTTCTTC
TRBD2,TRBJ2-5,TRBV29-1,NA,12,CSVDSGRETQYF,TGCAGCGTAGATAGCGGGAGAGAGACCCAGTACTTC
NA,TRBJ1-5,TRBV4-1,NA,13,CASSQESGQPQHF,TGTGCCAGCAGCCAAGAAAGCGGGCAGCCCCAGCATTTT
TRBD2,TRBJ2-1,TRBV30,NA,15,CAWSVGTSGGNEQFF,TGTGCCTGGAGTGTGGGGACTAGCGGGGGGAATGAGCAGTTCTTC
TRBD1,TRBJ1-5,TRBV30,once,14,CAWSPGQGDQPQHF,TGTGCCTGGAGTCCTGGACAGGGGGATCAGCCCCAGCATTTT
TRBD2,TRBJ2-5,TRBV29-1,NA,13,CSVDRLAEKTQYF,TGCAGCGTGGACAGACTAGCGGAAAAGACCCAGTACTTC
NA,TRBJ2-5,TRBV11-2,few,13,CASSLARQETQYF,TGTGCCAGCAGCTTAGCTAGGCAAGAGACCCAGTACTTC
TRBD2,TRBJ2-1,TRBV19,NA,18,CASSTQRLAGAEYNEQFF,TGTGCCAGTAGTACACAGAGGCTAGCGGGAGCGGAGTACAATGAGCAGTTCTTC
NA,TRBJ1-1,TRBV5-1,NA,14,CASSLETGLTEAFF,TGCGCCAGCAGCCTCGAAACAGGGCTCACTGAAGCTTTCTTT